The 32 T cell receptor beta chains reported below all come from one sample, sequenced in a study of early T cells in non-severe SARS-CoV-2 infection. TCRdb called the 5' RACE reads again in MiXCR, with one record for every CDR3 protein. The data contain roughly 80,000 distinct CDR3 sequences, roughly 16% of them singletons. The sample consisted of whole blood. These receptors came from an adult who was a healthcare worker with PCR-confirmed SARS-CoV-2 infection or an uninfected control (not recorded which).

This clonotype was detected a few times. The chain carries TRBV29-1 and TRBJ2-3; D may match TRBD1 or TRBD2 (6 bases each). CDR1 and CDR2 (germline): SQVTM, ANQGSEA. V gave up 6 bases and J gave up 2 bases, with 12 bases separating them. The CDR3 is 13 amino acids. The CDR3 DNA is TGCAGCGTCGCGGGACACAACACAGATACGCAGTATTTT. It specifies CSVAGHNTDTQYF.

This clonotype was seen a few times. The chain links TRBV29-1 to TRBJ2-6, with a weak D call TRBD1 (6 bases). Germline CDR1 reads SQVTM; CDR2 reads ANQGSEA. This CDR3 has 13 residues. The V gene lost 7 bases and the J gene lost 2 bases, with 9 bases spanning the gap. This CDR3 reads CSARTAGANVLTF. The CDR3 bases are TGCAGCGCCCGGACAGCTGGGGCCAACGTCCTGACTTTC. Full variable domain (remainder filled in from reference TRBV29-1 and TRBJ2-6): SAVISQKPSRDICQRGTSLTIQCQVDSQVTMMFWYRQQPGQSLTLIATANQGSEATYESGFVIDKFPISRPNLTFSTLTVSNMSPEDSSIYLCSARTAGANVLTFGAGSRLTVL.

This clonotype was counted between two and nine times. The chain recombines TRBV3-1 with TRBJ1-1, with a tentative D call TRBD1 (5 bases). The CDR3 consists of 16 residues. Germline V gene sequence: CDR1 LGHDT, CDR2 YNNKEL (reference sequence). Trimming removed 2 bases from V and 0 bases from J, with 13 bases in between. CDR3 DNA sequence: TGTGCCAGCAGCCAATGGGGGTCGGGCATGAACACTGAAGCTTTCTTT. Residues: CASSQWGSGMNTEAFF.

This clonotype appeared a few times. J is TRBJ2-4 and V is TRBV10-3, with 9 bases that match TRBD1. CDR1 is ENHRY, CDR2 SYGVKD, per germline. Trimming cost V 2 bases and J 6 bases; bases outside gene matches: 2. This CDR3 has 14 residues. CDR3 sequence reads: CAISEDRGANIQYF. Written as DNA, the CDR3 is TGTGCCATCAGTGAGGACAGGGGGGCAAACATTCAGTACTTC.

The rearrangement joins TRBV2 to TRBJ2-7, with TRBD2 as a possible D gene (7 bases). Germline CDR1 SNHLY, CDR2 FYNNEI. CDR3 length: 14 amino acids. Between the trimmed V and J ends, which lost 7 bases and 6 bases, there was a span of 19 bases. CDR3 protein: CASNQGRVGSEQYF. In DNA, the CDR3 is TGTGCCAGCAACCAGGGGAGGGTGGGCTCCGAGCAGTACTTC.

A few counts support this clonotype. This CDR3 is CASSFLGTRGTGELFF. The CDR3 DNA follows: TGTGCCAGCAGTTTTCTGGGAACCCGGGGGACCGGGGAGCTGTTTTTT. The J gene is TRBJ2-2, the V gene TRBV28, with a possible D match to TRBD2 (6 bases). With 3 bases removed from V and 5 bases from J, the gap between germline ends came to 16 bases. CDR3 length: 16 amino acids. CDR1 is MDHEN, CDR2 SYDVKM, per germline.

The CDR3 protein is CASSPDRTFRGAKNIQYF. CDR3 nucleotide sequence: TGCGCCAGCAGCCCGGATCGCACATTTAGGGGAGCCAAAAACATTCAGTACTTC. The chain couples TRBV5-1 to TRBJ2-4, with D maybe TRBD1 (5 bases). The V and J ends lost 4 bases and 0 bases respectively, with 20 bases between them. Germline V gives CDR1 SGHRS, CDR2 YFSETQ. This CDR3 has 18 residues.

The chain combines TRBV29-1 with TRBJ1-4, with D perhaps matching TRBD1 (6 bases). The CDR3 is 15 amino acids. Germline CDR1 reads SQVTM; CDR2 reads ANQGSEA. The V gene lost 3 bases and the J gene lost 0 bases, with 11 bases spanning the gap. CDR3 residues: CSVEGGAATNEKLFF. The CDR3 bases are TGCAGCGTTGAGGGGGGGGCAGCAACTAATGAAAAACTGTTTTTT.

This clonotype came up a few times. The V and J genes are TRBV29-1 and TRBJ1-1; D gene unclear. The CDR3 length is 13 residues. V shed 6 bases and J shed 5 bases, with 16 bases lying between them. CDR1 and CDR2 (germline): SQVTM, ANQGSEA. The CDR3 here is CSVGTIWGTEAFF. As DNA, the CDR3 is TGCAGCGTAGGCACGATTTGGGGAACTGAAGCTTTCTTT.

The V and J genes are TRBV6-5 and TRBJ1-5; unclear D gene. There are 14 residues in the CDR3. V lost 0 bases and J 6 bases, leaving 9 bases between the germline ends. Germline V lookup: CDR1 MNHEY, CDR2 SVGAGI. The CDR3 reads CASSYSGSGQPQHF. In DNA, the CDR3 is TGTGCCAGCAGTTACTCGGGGTCAGGTCAGCCCCAGCATTTT.

There are many counts of this clonotype. The chain has TRBV12-3 or TRBV12-4 and TRBJ2-2; D gene uncertain. CDR3 size: 13 residues. V shed 7 bases and J shed 6 bases, with 12 bases lying between them. The DNA of the CDR3 is TGTGCCAGCACCGACGGAGTGGCCGGGGAGCTGTTTTTT. This codes for CASTDGVAGELFF.

The rearrangement links TRBV5-1 to TRBJ1-1; D is possibly TRBD1 (6 bases). The ends were cut back, 1 base at V and 8 bases at J, with 12 bases in the middle. The CDR3 consists of 13 residues. Germline V gives CDR1 SGHRS, CDR2 YFSETQ. The CDR3 spells CASSLTMTGEAFF. The CDR3 nucleotides are TGCGCCAGCAGCTTGACCATGACAGGAGAAGCTTTCTTT. Together with reference TRBV5-1 and TRBJ1-1, the CDR3 gives the full variable domain: KAGVTQTPRYLIKTRGQQVTLSCSPISGHRSVSWYQQTPGQGLQFLFEYFSETQRNKGNFPGRFSGRQFSNSRSEMNVSTLELGDSALYLCASSLTMTGEAFFGQGTRLTVV.

This clonotype occurred once. The chain uses TRBV6-2 or TRBV6-3 and TRBJ2-5; D not resolved. CDR3 size: 14 residues. Germline V gives CDR1 MNHEY, CDR2 SVGEGT. Trimming shortened V by 6 bases and J by 7 bases, and 18 bases separated the two germline ends. The CDR3 reads CASRPPTRLATQYF. CDR3 nucleotide sequence: TGTGCCAGCAGACCACCTACACGGTTGGCGACCCAGTACTTC.

Ten or more counts support this clonotype. The rearrangement uses TRBV20-1 and TRBJ1-1, with unresolved D. CDR1 is DFQATT and CDR2 is SNEGSKA in the germline V gene (reference sequence). The V end lost 2 bases, the J end lost 6 bases, and 7 bases lay between the germline ends. This CDR3 comprises 11 residues. In DNA form, the CDR3 reads TGCAGTGCTAGATTCAACCCTGAAGCTTTCTTT. Translating it yields CSARFNPEAFF.

The V and J genes are TRBV3-1 and TRBJ1-6; D gene uncertain. Germline values: CDR1 LGHDT, CDR2 YNNKEL (reference sequence). Deletions cut 0 bases from V and 9 bases from J, with 9 bases between. This CDR3 spans 14 amino acids. CDR3 in DNA: TGTGCCAGCAGCCAAGAATGGGCTCCTTCACCCCTCCACTTT. This codes for CASSQEWAPSPLHF. Combining the CDR3 with reference TRBV3-1 and TRBJ1-6 gives the whole variable domain DTAVSQTPKYLVTQMGNDKSIKCEQNLGHDTMYWYKQDSKKFLKIMFSYNNKELIINETVPNRFSPKSPDKAHLNLHINSLELGDSAVYFCASSQEWAPSPLHFGNGTRLTVT.

DNA of the CDR3: TGTGCCAGCAGCCAAGTTGGACTAGCGGGAGGGCGGGATGAGCAGTTCTTC. It yields the protein CASSQVGLAGGRDEQFF. V usage is TRBV3-1 and J usage is TRBJ2-1, with 15 bases matching TRBD2. Trimming took 1 base from V and 8 from J; bases not matched to a gene: 6. The CDR3 extends over 17 amino acids. Germline values: CDR1 LGHDT, CDR2 YNNKEL (reference sequence).

This chain links TRBV24-1 with TRBJ2-1; D unresolved. Per the germline V gene, CDR1 is KGHDR and CDR2 is SFDVKD. V was cut by 5 bases and J by 2 bases, with 6 bases left in between. The CDR3 is 13 residues long. CDR3 in DNA: TGTGCCACCAGTGCCAGGCCCTACAATGAGCAGTTCTTC. It is translated as CATSARPYNEQFF.

The rearrangement joins TRBV5-4 to TRBJ1-1; 8 positions agree with TRBD1. There are 14 residues in the CDR3. Looked up from germline, CDR1 is SGHNT and CDR2 is YYREEE (reference sequence). The V gene end was trimmed by 5 bases and the J gene end by 8 bases; junction bases not matched to a gene: 11. The CDR3 DNA sequence: TGTGCCAGCAGGGTACAGGGGGTCTTTACCGAAGCTTTCTTT. Its translation is CASRVQGVFTEAFF.

This clonotype has ten or more counts. The chain has TRBV18 and TRBJ1-1; possibly TRBD1 for D (6 bases). Trimming removed 3 bases at V and 4 bases at J, with 12 bases between. In germline, CDR1 is KGHSH, CDR2 LQKENI. This CDR3 comprises 14 residues. CDR3 sequence: CASSPSAGATEAFF. In DNA, the CDR3 is TGTGCCAGCTCACCGTCGGCGGGGGCCACTGAAGCTTTCTTT.

This clonotype was seen many times. This chain uses TRBV28 with TRBJ2-5, with 7 bases that match TRBD1. From germline, CDR1 is MDHEN and CDR2 SYDVKM. V shed 4 bases and J 7 bases; nucleotides not matched to a gene: 9. This CDR3 is built from 14 residues. CDR3 amino acids: CASSSHRGAATQYF. The CDR3 nucleotides read TGTGCCAGCAGTTCACACAGGGGAGCAGCGACCCAGTACTTC.

This clonotype showed up many times. The rearrangement uses TRBV12-3 or TRBV12-4 and TRBJ2-7; the D gene is possibly TRBD1 (6 bases). There are 14 residues in the CDR3. Between the trimmed V and J ends, which lost 6 bases and 3 bases, there was a span of 15 bases. CDR3 region: CASSPLRDIYEQYF. CDR3 coding DNA: TGTGCCAGCAGCCCCCTCCGGGACATCTACGAGCAGTACTTC.

This clonotype was detected only a few times. The chain is built from TRBV20-1 and TRBJ1-2; perhaps TRBD1 as D (5 bases). CDR1 and CDR2 (germline): DFQATT, SNEGSKA (reference sequence). The V gene lost 0 bases and the J gene lost 3 bases, with 17 bases spanning the gap. This CDR3 region has 16 residues. The CDR3 DNA sequence: TGCAGTGCTAGAGATCGTCCGGGGGGAAGGGACTATGGCTACACCTTC. It specifies CSARDRPGGRDYGYTF.

This clonotype has a single count. V is TRBV5-1 and J is TRBJ2-7; D may be TRBD2 (6 bases). V shed 5 bases and J shed 0 bases, with 15 bases lying between them. The V gene's germline CDR1 is SGHRS and CDR2 YFSETQ. The CDR3 is 15 amino acids. The CDR3, as DNA: TGCGCCAGCAGTCCCGACGGGAGAAGCTCCTACGAGCAGTACTTC. Protein: CASSPDGRSSYEQYF. Using reference TRBV5-1 and TRBJ2-7 for the parts outside the CDR3, the full variable domain is KAGVTQTPRYLIKTRGQQVTLSCSPISGHRSVSWYQQTPGQGLQFLFEYFSETQRNKGNFPGRFSGRQFSNSRSEMNVSTLELGDSALYLCASSPDGRSSYEQYFGPGTRLTVT.

The chain joins TRBV4-1 to TRBJ2-1; D remains unclear. Germline CDR1 is MGHRA and CDR2 is YSYEKL. This CDR3 has 12 amino acids. V lost 2 bases and J 10 bases, leaving 9 bases between the germline ends. The CDR3 DNA follows: TGCGCCAGCAGCCAATCCCTTTGGGAGCAGTTCTTC. It codes for CASSQSLWEQFF.

This clonotype occurred a few times. The chain carries TRBV4-2 and TRBJ2-5, with D possibly being TRBD1 or TRBD2 (6 bases each). V was pared by 3 bases and J by 1 base, with 12 bases between. This CDR3 is 15 amino acids long. Germline loops: CDR1 LGHNA, CDR2 YNFKEQ. The CDR3, as DNA: TGTGCCAGCAGCCATGGGACGGGGGCCCAAGAGACCCAGTACTTC. Translation: CASSHGTGAQETQYF.

The J gene is TRBJ1-1, the V gene TRBV13; D is ambiguous. Trimming removed 5 bases from V and 4 bases from J, with 23 bases in between. The CDR3 has 17 residues. Germline CDR1 is PRHDT and CDR2 is FYEKMQ (reference sequence). CDR3 residues: CASSRFGEGVLGTEAFF. The CDR3 nucleotides are TGTGCCAGCAGCCGCTTTGGGGAGGGAGTGTTGGGCACTGAAGCTTTCTTT.

The gene calls are TRBV20-1 and TRBJ1-1; perhaps TRBD1 as D (5 bases). The CDR3 totals 13 residues. CDR1 and CDR2 from the germline V gene are DFQATT and SNEGSKA (reference sequence). V gave up 2 bases and J gave up 8 bases, with 15 bases separating them. The DNA of the CDR3 is TGCAGTGCTAGATGGGGGGTTAAAGGGGAAGCTTTCTTT. Its protein is CSARWGVKGEAFF.

The V and J genes are TRBV28 and TRBJ2-7; D not resolved. V lost 5 bases and J lost 5, with 7 bases in between. This CDR3 is 11 amino acids long. Looked up from germline, CDR1 is MDHEN and CDR2 is SYDVKM. The CDR3 here is CASSKSDEQYF. The CDR3 DNA is TGTGCCAGCAGTAAAAGCGACGAGCAGTACTTC.

The chain carries TRBV7-9 and TRBJ2-1, with D hard to call. V lost 5 bases and J 8 bases, leaving 10 bases between the germline ends. Looked up from germline, CDR1 is SEHNR and CDR2 is FQNEAQ (reference sequence). The CDR3 runs to 12 residues. The CDR3 sequence: CASSHIAYEQFF. CDR3 DNA sequence: TGTGCCAGCAGCCATATAGCATATGAGCAGTTCTTC. Based on the CDR3 plus reference TRBV7-9 and TRBJ2-1, the full variable domain is DTGVSQNPRHKITKRGQNVTFRCDPISEHNRLYWYRQTLGQGPEFLTYFQNEAQLEKSRLLSDRFSAERPKGSFSTLEIQRTEQGDSAMYLCASSHIAYEQFFGPGTRLTVL.

The V gene is TRBV30, the J gene TRBJ2-4; D is possibly TRBD1 (5 bases). Between the trimmed V and J ends, which lost 0 bases and 0 bases, there was a span of 12 bases. Germline CDR1 reads GTSNPN; CDR2 reads SVGIG (reference sequence). CDR3 length: 16 amino acids. CDR3 DNA sequence: TGTGCCTGGAGTGTACTAAGGGGCACAGCCAAAAACATTCAGTACTTC. It encodes CAWSVLRGTAKNIQYF.

This clonotype has more than one count but fewer than ten. The chain uses TRBV2 and TRBJ2-4; 11 bases line up with TRBD2. The CDR3 is 17 residues long. CDR1 is SNHLY and CDR2 is FYNNEI in the germline V gene. Unmatched junction bases numbered 8, after V lost 6 bases and J lost 1 base. CDR3 protein: CASRGEGLADAKNIQYF. CDR3 bases: TGTGCCAGCAGGGGCGAGGGACTAGCGGACGCCAAAAACATTCAGTACTTC.

The chain has TRBV30 and TRBJ1-1, with a possible D match to TRBD1 (5 bases). There are 14 residues in the CDR3. The germline V gene has CDR1 GTSNPN and CDR2 SVGIG (reference sequence). The V and J ends lost 3 bases and 6 bases respectively, with 17 bases between them. CDR3 amino acids: CAWRGTGARAEAFF. The CDR3, as DNA: TGTGCCTGGAGAGGGACCGGGGCGAGGGCTGAAGCTTTCTTT.